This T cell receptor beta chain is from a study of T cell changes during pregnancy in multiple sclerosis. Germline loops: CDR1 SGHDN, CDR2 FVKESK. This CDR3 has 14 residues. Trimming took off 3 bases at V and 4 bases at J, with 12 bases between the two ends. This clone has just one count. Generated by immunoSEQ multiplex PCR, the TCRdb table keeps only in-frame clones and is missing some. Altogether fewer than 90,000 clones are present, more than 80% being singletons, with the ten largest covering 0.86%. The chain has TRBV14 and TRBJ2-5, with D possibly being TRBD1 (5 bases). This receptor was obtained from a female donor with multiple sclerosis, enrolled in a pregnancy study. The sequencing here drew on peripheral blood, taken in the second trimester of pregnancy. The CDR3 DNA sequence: TGTGCCAGCAGCCAGCGAGACAGCGTAGAGACCCAGTACTTC. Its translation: CASSQRDSVETQYF.